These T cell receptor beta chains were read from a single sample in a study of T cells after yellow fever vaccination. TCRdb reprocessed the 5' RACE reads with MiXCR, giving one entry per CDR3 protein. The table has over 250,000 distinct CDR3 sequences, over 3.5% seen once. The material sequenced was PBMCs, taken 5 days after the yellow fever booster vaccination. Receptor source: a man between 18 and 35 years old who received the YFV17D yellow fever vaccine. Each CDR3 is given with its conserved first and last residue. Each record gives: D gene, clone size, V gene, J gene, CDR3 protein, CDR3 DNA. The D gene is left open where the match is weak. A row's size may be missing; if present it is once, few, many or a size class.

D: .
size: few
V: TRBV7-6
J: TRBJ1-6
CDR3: CASSLHYNSPLHF
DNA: TGTGCCAGCAGCCTCCATTATAATTCACCCCTCCACTTT

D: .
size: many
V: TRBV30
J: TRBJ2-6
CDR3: CAWSVGGANVLTF
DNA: TGTGCCTGGAGTGTAGGCGGGGCCAACGTCCTGACTTTC

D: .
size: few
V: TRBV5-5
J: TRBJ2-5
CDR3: CASSLVTWYQETQYF
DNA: TGTGCCAGCAGCTTGGTTACATGGTACCAAGAGACCCAGTACTTC

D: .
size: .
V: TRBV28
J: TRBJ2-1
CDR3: CASSWTVSYNEQFF
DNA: TGTGCCAGCAGTTGGACAGTCAGCTACAATGAGCAGTTCTTC

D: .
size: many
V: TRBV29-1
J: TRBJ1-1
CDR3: CSVQTANTEAFF
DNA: TGCAGCGTGCAGACAGCGAACACTGAAGCTTTCTTT

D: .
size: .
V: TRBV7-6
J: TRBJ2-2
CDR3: CASSSVRGAPGELFF
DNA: TGTGCCAGCAGCTCTGTCCGGGGGGCCCCCGGGGAGCTGTTTTTT

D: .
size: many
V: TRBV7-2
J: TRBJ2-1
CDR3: CASSFPSETSYNEQFF
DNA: TGTGCCAGCAGCTTTCCGAGCGAGACCTCCTACAATGAGCAGTTCTTC

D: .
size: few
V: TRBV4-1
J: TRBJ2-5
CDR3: CASSQRGTVGGETQYF
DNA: TGCGCCAGCAGCCAACGGGGGACAGTTGGCGGTGAGACCCAGTACTTC

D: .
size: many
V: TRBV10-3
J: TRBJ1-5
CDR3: CAISQGATGQPQHF
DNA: TGTGCCATCAGTCAGGGAGCTACCGGTCAGCCCCAGCATTTT

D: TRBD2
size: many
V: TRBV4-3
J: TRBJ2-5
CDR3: CASSQDATSGGQETQYF
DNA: TGCGCCAGCAGCCAAGATGCGACTAGCGGGGGTCAAGAGACCCAGTACTTC

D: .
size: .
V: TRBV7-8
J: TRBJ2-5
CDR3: CASSPYGQTQETQYF
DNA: TGTGCCAGCAGCCCATACGGACAGACACAAGAGACCCAGTACTTC

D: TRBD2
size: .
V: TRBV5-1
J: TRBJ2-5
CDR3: CASRTGLAGPQETQYF
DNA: TGCGCCAGCAGGACTGGACTAGCGGGGCCTCAAGAGACCCAGTACTTC

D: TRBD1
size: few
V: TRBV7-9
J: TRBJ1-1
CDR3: CASSSRGWTEAFF
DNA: TGTGCCAGCAGCTCCAGGGGGTGGACTGAAGCTTTCTTT

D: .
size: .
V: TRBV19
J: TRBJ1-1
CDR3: CASSIGGKQINMNTEAFF
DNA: TGTGCCAGTAGTATAGGCGGGAAGCAGATTAACATGAACACTGAAGCTTTCTTT

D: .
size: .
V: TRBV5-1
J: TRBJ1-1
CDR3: CASSLEVVGLNTEAFF
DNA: TGCGCCAGCAGCTTGGAAGTAGTCGGGCTTAACACTGAAGCTTTCTTT

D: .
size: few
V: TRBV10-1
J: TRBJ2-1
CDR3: CASSERGEYNEQFF
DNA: TGCGCCAGCAGTGAGAGGGGGGAATACAATGAGCAGTTCTTC